Listed below are T cell receptor beta chains from one sample, sequenced in a study of CD8 T cells in ankylosing spondylitis. Using its own MiXCR run on the 5' RACE reads, TCRdb lists one record per CDR3 protein. This sample yields about 25,000 distinct CDR3 sequences, of which just over 2.5% are seen a single time; about 7.4% belongs to the top ten. Sequenced material: blood, either unsorted or a sorted T cell fraction (not recorded which). All receptors derive from a female donor with ankylosing spondylitis or in good health (not recorded which). The CDR3 runs from the conserved cysteine through the conserved F or W. The D gene is left open where the match is weak. Clone size is given as once, few, many or a size class.

TRBJ2-3 many TRBV9 NA TGTGCCAGCAGCCCCGGCCACTCCACAGATACGCAGTATTTT CASSPGHSTDTQYF
TRBJ2-5 many TRBV9 NA TGTGCCAGCAGCGTAGCCCATCAGGGAGCTCAAGAGACCCAGTACTTC CASSVAHQGAQETQYF
TRBJ2-2 many TRBV9 NA TGTGCCAGCAATAAAGGCCGACTAGACCTCACCGGGGAGCTGTTTTTT CASNKGRLDLTGELFF
TRBJ2-2 many TRBV9 NA TGTGCCAGCAGCGTCGGCCCGGGTTTGAACACCGGGGAGCTGTTTTTT CASSVGPGLNTGELFF
TRBJ1-1 many TRBV9 TRBD1 TGTGCCAGCAGCCAGGGACAGGGGGCTCGGGGAGCTTTCTTT CASSQGQGARGAFF
TRBJ2-2 many TRBV9 TRBD2 TGTGCCAGCAGCCCCTCTCGCGGGGGGGCTTCCGGGGAGCTGTTTTTT CASSPSRGGASGELFF
TRBJ2-3 many TRBV9 NA TGTGCCAGCAGCGAGGGCCCCTTCCCGGGGGCGGGCACAGATACGCAGTATTTT CASSEGPFPGAGTDTQYF
TRBJ2-7 many TRBV9 TRBD2 TGTGCCAGCAGCGTAACTAGCGGGAGTGCCGAGCAGTACTTC CASSVTSGSAEQYF
TRBJ2-2 many TRBV9 TRBD1 TGTGCCAGCAGCCTACGGACAGGGAACACCGGGGAGCTGTTTTTT CASSLRTGNTGELFF
TRBJ2-5 few TRBV9 NA TGTGCCAGCAGCAGGGACTGGGGGTACCAAGAGACCCAGTACTTC CASSRDWGYQETQYF
TRBJ2-2 many TRBV9 TRBD2 TGTGCCAGCAGCGTAGCCGGGAGGGAGCGGGACGGGGAGCTGTTTTTT CASSVAGRERDGELFF
TRBJ2-1 many TRBV9 TRBD2 TGTGCCAGCAGCGCCGGGGGGGCAATTTTCTTC CASSAGGAIFF
TRBJ2-7 many TRBV9 TRBD1 TGTGCCAGCAGCCCCGGACAGGGGGGATCCTACGAGCAGTACTTC CASSPGQGGSYEQYF
TRBJ2-7 many TRBV9 NA TGTGCCAGCAGCGTAGAAGCAGGGAGAGAGCAGTACTTC CASSVEAGREQYF
TRBJ1-5 many TRBV9 NA TGTGCCAGCAGCGCAGGGAATGGCAATCAGCCCCAGCATTTT CASSAGNGNQPQHF
TRBJ2-2 many TRBV9 NA TGTGCCAGCAGCGTAACTGCAGCCCAACCCGGGGAGCTGTTTTTT CASSVTAAQPGELFF
TRBJ1-3 many TRBV9 TRBD1 TGTGCCAGCAGCGTCGAGGGGGCGGTTGGAAACACCATATATTTT CASSVEGAVGNTIYF
TRBJ1-1 many TRBV9 NA TGTGCCAGCAGCTCTCAATCGATGGGGAACACTGAAGCTTTCTTT CASSSQSMGNTEAFF
TRBJ2-2 many TRBV9 NA TGTGCCAGCAGCGTAGATGAGGGGGGCGGCGGCACCGGGGAGCTGTTTTTT CASSVDEGGGGTGELFF
TRBJ2-7 many TRBV9 NA TGTGCCAGCAGCCCCCAAGCCACAGGGCGTGCCTACGAGCAGTACTTC CASSPQATGRAYEQYF
TRBJ1-1 many TRBV9 NA TGTGCCAGCAGCGAAAGCCAGGTGGGAGGTGAAGCTTTCTTT CASSESQVGGEAFF
TRBJ2-1 many TRBV9 NA TGTGCCAGCAGCGTAGACGGGAGTCGCAATGAGCAGTTCTTC CASSVDGSRNEQFF
TRBJ2-7 medium-sized TRBV9 NA TGTGCCAGCAGCGTTGGTCCGGGAGAGAGGTACGAGCAGTACTTC CASSVGPGERYEQYF
TRBJ1-1 many TRBV9 NA TGTGCCAGCAGCGTATCAAACAGGGAAACTGAAGCTTTCTTT CASSVSNRETEAFF
TRBJ1-3 many TRBV9 NA TGTGCCAGCAGCGTTGGGGGGTCCCTCTCTGGAAACACCATATATTTT CASSVGGSLSGNTIYF
TRBJ2-7 few TRBV9 TRBD2 TGTGCCAGCAGCGTAGCTACGGGGGGGACCGCCTCCTACGAGCAGTACTTC CASSVATGGTASYEQYF
TRBJ2-3 many TRBV9 NA TGTGCCAGCAGCGTAGTACCGGGGGGCACAGATACGCAGTATTTT CASSVVPGGTDTQYF
TRBJ2-5 many TRBV9 TRBD2 TGTGCCAGCAGCGTAACAGCGGGAGACGAGACCCAGTACTTC CASSVTAGDETQYF
TRBJ2-5 many TRBV9 TRBD1 TGTGCCAGCAACAATCCGGGACAGGCCGTCCAAGAGACCCAGTACTTC CASNNPGQAVQETQYF
TRBJ1-6 few TRBV9 TRBD1 TGTGCCAGCAGCTCTCTCGGACAGGGCGCTTCACCCCTCCACTTT CASSSLGQGASPLHF
TRBJ1-6 many TRBV9 NA TGTGCCAGCACGAGTGGGGGGACCGACAATTCACCCCTCCACTTT CASTSGGTDNSPLHF
TRBJ2-1 many TRBV9 TRBD2 TGTGCCAGCAGCGAGGGACTATACCTGAATGAGCAGTTCTTC CASSEGLYLNEQFF
TRBJ2-7 many TRBV9 TRBD2 TGTGCCAGCAGCAGGGGACTAGAGGAGGGTGAGCAGTACTTC CASSRGLEEGEQYF
TRBJ2-3 many TRBV9 TRBD2 TGTGCCAGCAGCCCCCGCCTCGGACTAGCGGCTACAGATACGCAGTATTTT CASSPRLGLAATDTQYF
TRBJ2-3 many TRBV9 NA TGTGCCAGCAGCGTATTACCTACTCCAGATACGCAGTATTTT CASSVLPTPDTQYF
TRBJ2-3 many TRBV9 NA TGTGCCAGCAGCCAAAGCACAGATACGCAGTATTTT CASSQSTDTQYF
TRBJ1-5 many TRBV9 NA TGTGCCAGCAGCGGGACAGAGGGTCAGCCCCAGCATTTT CASSGTEGQPQHF
TRBJ2-3 many TRBV9 TRBD2 TGTGCCAGCAGCGTAGTAGCGGGGGGGCTCACAGATACGCAGTATTTT CASSVVAGGLTDTQYF
TRBJ2-3 many TRBV9 NA TGTGCCAGCAGCGTAGAGGCAGATACGCAGTATTTT CASSVEADTQYF
TRBJ2-5 many TRBV9 TRBD2 TGTGCCAGCAGCGTAGGACTAGCTGCGGAGACCCAGTACTTC CASSVGLAAETQYF
TRBJ2-7 many TRBV9 NA TGTGCCAGCAGCGTCAGCCCCAGCCCCAGCTACGAGCAGTACTTC CASSVSPSPSYEQYF
TRBJ2-1 many TRBV9 NA TGTGCCAGCAGCCGATTAGCGGAAACCCCCAATGAGCAGTTCTTC CASSRLAETPNEQFF
TRBJ1-4 many TRBV9 NA TGTGCCAGCAGCGTAGCAGGGTATTCTAATGAAAAACTGTTTTTT CASSVAGYSNEKLFF
TRBJ1-3 many TRBV9 NA TGTGCCAGCAGCCAAGAGACCCTCTCTGGAAACACCATATATTTT CASSQETLSGNTIYF
TRBJ2-1 many TRBV9 TRBD2 TGTGCCAGCAGCCCTAGCGGGGGGGGCTCCTACAATGAGCAGTTCTTC CASSPSGGGSYNEQFF
TRBJ2-3 many TRBV9 NA TGTGCCAGCAGCGTAGAAAGCCGCAGCACAGATACGCAGTATTTT CASSVESRSTDTQYF
TRBJ2-5 many TRBV9 NA TGTGCCAGCAGCGCAACCGCGGAGACCCAGTACTTC CASSATAETQYF
TRBJ2-3 many TRBV9 TRBD1 TGTGCCAGCAGCGTAGCTGGGGGACAGGGGGTAGATACGCAGTATTTT CASSVAGGQGVDTQYF
TRBJ2-1 many TRBV9 NA TGTGCCAGCAGCGCTCAGGGTAGCTCCTACAATGAGCAGTTCTTC CASSAQGSSYNEQFF
TRBJ2-5 many TRBV9 NA TGTGCCAGCAGCTACGACAGTCTCCAAGAGACCCAGTACTTC CASSYDSLQETQYF
TRBJ1-3 many TRBV9 NA TGTGCCAGCAGCGTATGGGCGCTCGGAAACACCATATATTTT CASSVWALGNTIYF
TRBJ2-3 many TRBV9 TRBD2 TGTGCCAGCAGAGCCAGCGGGACTAGCACAGATACGCAGTATTTT CASRASGTSTDTQYF
TRBJ2-7 many TRBV9 TRBD2 TGTGCCATCAGCGTAGAAGCGGGAGACCTATACGAGCAGTACTTC CAISVEAGDLYEQYF